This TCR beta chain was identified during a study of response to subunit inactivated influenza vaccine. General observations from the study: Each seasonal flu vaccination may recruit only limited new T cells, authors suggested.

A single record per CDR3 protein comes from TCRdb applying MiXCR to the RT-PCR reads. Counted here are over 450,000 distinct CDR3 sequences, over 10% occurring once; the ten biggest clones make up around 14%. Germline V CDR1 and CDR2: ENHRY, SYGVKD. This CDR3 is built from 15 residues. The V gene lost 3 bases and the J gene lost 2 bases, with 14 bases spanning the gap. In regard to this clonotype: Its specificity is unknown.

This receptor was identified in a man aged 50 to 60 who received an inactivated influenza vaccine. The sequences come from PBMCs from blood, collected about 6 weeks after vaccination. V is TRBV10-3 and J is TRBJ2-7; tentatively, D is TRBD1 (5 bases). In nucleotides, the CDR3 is TGTGCCATCAGTGATTATGACAGAGGTACCTACGAGCAGTACTTC. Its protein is CAISDYDRGTYEQYF.